Below, 20 T cell receptor beta chains from the same sample are listed, as sequenced in a study of OX40 agonist ivuxolimab in advanced cancers. The data were produced by immunoSEQ multiplex PCR, yet TCRdb's version contains in-frame clones alone and is incomplete. The sample includes over 35,000 clones, 80% of them seen just once. Specimen: CD4+ or CD8+ T cells sorted from blood, collected in a trial of the OX40 agonist ivuxolimab. Source of these receptors: an adult with an advanced solid tumor such as melanoma, head and neck, liver or kidney cancer.

CDR3 sequence: CAITSPANTGELFF. The CDR3 DNA reads as TGTGCCATCACCTCACCCGCGAACACCGGGGAGCTGTTTTTT. The chain recombines TRBV10-3 with TRBJ2-2; D gene unclear. The V end was cut by 7 bases, the J end by 0 bases, with 9 bases between. The CDR3 extends over 14 amino acids. The germline gives CDR1 ENHRY, CDR2 SYGVKD.

The V gene is TRBV7-2, the J gene TRBJ1-1; TRBD1 aligns across 7 bases. V dropped 5 bases and J dropped 8; count of bases not matched to a gene: 11. Germline V CDR1 and CDR2: SGHTA, FQGNSA. This CDR3 region has 14 residues. CDR3 nucleotide sequence: TGTGCCAGCAGCCCAAGACAGGGACGATTCGAAGCTTTCTTT. Protein sequence: CASSPRQGRFEAFF.

The J gene is TRBJ1-2, the V gene TRBV5-4, with 9 bases matching TRBD1. Per the germline V gene, CDR1 is SGHNT and CDR2 is YYREEE (reference sequence). This CDR3 comprises 16 residues. Trimming took 0 bases from V and 2 from J; bases not matched to a gene: 5. For the CDR3, the DNA is TGTGCCAGCAGCTTGGAGGGACAGGGTAACAACTATGGCTACACCTTC. Its protein product is CASSLEGQGNNYGYTF.

The chain recombines TRBV2 with TRBJ1-6, with unresolved D. Germline assignment: CDR1 SNHLY and CDR2 FYNNEI. Trimming cost V 3 bases and J 12 bases, with 12 bases left between them. The CDR3 totals 13 residues. CDR3 nucleotides: TGTGCCAGCAGTGAGACACGGACCCAACCCCTCCACTTT. This translates into CASSETRTQPLHF.

The CDR3 loop reads CASSLDSWEIGNYGYTF. CDR3 coding DNA: TGTGCCAGCAGCTTAGATTCATGGGAAATCGGAAACTATGGCTACACCTTC. The chain is built from TRBV7-9 and TRBJ1-2, with D unresolved. The CDR3 has 17 amino acids. Germline loops: CDR1 SEHNR, CDR2 FQNEAQ (reference sequence). Deletions cut 1 base from V and 2 bases from J, with 17 bases between.

This rearrangement joins TRBV11-1 to TRBJ2-6; D gene ambiguous. V shed 6 bases and J shed 0 bases, with 9 bases lying between them. From germline, CDR1 is SGHAT and CDR2 FQDESV (reference sequence). CDR3 length: 15 residues. CDR3 residues: CASSHFSSGANVLTF. DNA for the CDR3: TGTGCCAGCAGTCATTTCAGCTCTGGGGCCAACGTCCTGACTTTC.

The CDR3 DNA reads as TGCAGCGTGGGGGTAGCGGGAGCCAAAAACATTCAGTACTTC. It translates to CSVGVAGAKNIQYF. The J gene is TRBJ2-4, the V gene TRBV29-1, with 7 bases lining up with TRBD2. Germline V gene data show CDR1 as SQVTM and CDR2 as ANQGSEA. J lost 0 bases, V lost 6 bases, and 5 bases had no gene match. The CDR3 has 14 amino acids.

The rearrangement uses TRBV27 and TRBJ2-1; D may be TRBD1 (6 bases). The CDR3 is 17 amino acids. Germline V gives CDR1 MNHEY, CDR2 SMNVEV (reference sequence). V lost 5 bases, J lost 4 bases, and 21 bases lay in between. Here the CDR3 DNA reads TGTGCCAGCAGTATCGACAGGCTGGGGCCAGCATACAATGAGCAGTTCTTC. Protein: CASSIDRLGPAYNEQFF.

This chain connects TRBV5-1 to TRBJ1-3; D gene ambiguous. V shed 6 bases and J shed 2 bases, with 3 bases lying between them. The CDR3 has 11 residues. Germline V lookup: CDR1 SGHRS, CDR2 YFSETQ. The CDR3 spells CASTAGNTIYF. CDR3 nucleotide sequence: TGCGCCAGCACGGCTGGAAACACCATATATTTT.

This rearrangement joins TRBV23-1 to TRBJ2-7; no clear D gene. TRBV23-1 is sorted into the ORF group, with uncertain function. V gave up 7 bases and J gave up 1 base, with 14 bases separating them. CDR3 length: 14 residues. The CDR3 spells CASTLRTDSYEQYF. CDR3 in DNA: TGCGCCAGCACCCTGAGGACGGATTCCTACGAGCAGTACTTC.

The rearrangement joins TRBV6-5 to TRBJ2-7, with 11 bases that match TRBD1. Germline CDR1 is MNHEY and CDR2 is SVGAGI. With V trimmed by 5 bases and J by 6 bases, 6 bases remained unmatched. The CDR3 contains 14 residues. CDR3 DNA: TGTGCCAGCAGTAGGGGACAGGGGGTTTTCGAGCAGTACTTC. It yields the protein CASSRGQGVFEQYF.

The chain recombines TRBV30 with TRBJ2-7, with 7 nucleotides matching TRBD2. This CDR3 contains 14 residues. The V segment lost 2 bases and the J segment 0 bases; nucleotides outside the gene matches: 4. Germline CDR1 GTSNPN, CDR2 SVGIG (reference sequence). The CDR3 DNA sequence: TGTGCCTGGAGTAACCCTAGCGGCTCCTACGAGCAGTACTTC. This encodes CAWSNPSGSYEQYF.

The chain joins TRBV16 to TRBJ2-3, with D possibly being TRBD2 (6 bases). This CDR3 region has 12 residues. Per the germline V gene, CDR1 is KGHSY and CDR2 is FQNENV. V gave up 3 bases and J gave up 8 bases, with 9 bases separating them. DNA for the CDR3: TGTGCCAGCAGCCAGAGAGCGGGTACGCAGTATTTT. Its translation is CASSQRAGTQYF.

This chain connects TRBV7-2 to TRBJ2-7, with 9 bases aligning to TRBD1. With 2 bases clipped from V and 1 base from J, the junction kept 3 bases outside the gene matches. In germline, CDR1 is SGHTA, CDR2 FQGNSA. This CDR3 is 15 amino acids long. As DNA, the CDR3 is TGTGCCAGCAGCTTAATGACAGGGGGGTCCTACGAGCAGTACTTC. This gives the protein CASSLMTGGSYEQYF.

J is TRBJ2-5 and V is TRBV5-1; 9 bases are shared with TRBD1. The CDR3 has 14 residues. The germline gives CDR1 SGHRS, CDR2 YFSETQ. Germline trimming cut 0 bases from V and 4 bases from J; bases unmatched to any gene: 1. CDR3 loop: CASSLGQGGETQYF. The CDR3 region has the DNA TGCGCCAGCAGCTTGGGACAGGGGGGAGAGACCCAGTACTTC.

V gene TRBV10-3 combines with J gene TRBJ2-3, with TRBD1 matching 8 bases. Looked up from germline, CDR1 is ENHRY and CDR2 is SYGVKD. CDR3 length equals 14 residues. Germline trimming cut 6 bases from V and 2 bases from J; bases unmatched to any gene: 4. As DNA, the CDR3 is TGTGCCATCAGACTGACAGGGGACACAGATACGCAGTATTTT. Its protein is CAIRLTGDTDTQYF.

The table lists this clone with a few counts. The V gene is TRBV7-2, the J gene TRBJ2-3; 9 bases align to TRBD2. The length of the CDR3 is 14 residues. Unmatched junction bases numbered 3, after V lost 3 bases and J lost 5 bases. Germline assignment: CDR1 SGHTA and CDR2 FQGNSA. DNA for the CDR3: TGTGCCAGCAGCTTGGGACTAGCCATAGATACGCAGTATTTT. It codes for CASSLGLAIDTQYF.

In DNA form, the CDR3 reads TGCGCCAGCAGCCCGGGACTAGTGAGCAATGAGCAGTTCTTC. Translation: CASSPGLVSNEQFF. The chain combines TRBV4-3 with TRBJ2-1, with 8 nucleotides matching TRBD2. The J segment lost 6 bases and the V segment lost 4 bases, leaving 5 bases of the junction unmatched. The CDR3 is 14 amino acids. In germline, CDR1 is LGHNA, CDR2 YSLEER.

The chain uses TRBV18 and TRBJ1-4, with D perhaps TRBD1 (6 bases). From germline, CDR1 is KGHSH and CDR2 LQKENI. Trimming shortened V by 6 bases and J by 8 bases, and 19 bases separated the two germline ends. The CDR3 totals 15 residues. The CDR3 DNA reads as TGTGCCAGCTCTCGAAGACAGGCGCGGGAGGAAAAACTGTTTTTT. Translation gives CASSRRQAREEKLFF.

By share, this clone counts as medium-sized (0.01 to 0.1%). The chain joins TRBV4-1 to TRBJ2-7, with unresolved D. The CDR3 contains 14 residues. Germline V gene lookup returns CDR1 MGHRA and CDR2 YSYEKL. V dropped 0 bases and J dropped 5 bases, with 11 bases sitting between them. The DNA of the CDR3 is TGCGCCAGCAGCCAAGATCCCAGGCTCCACGAGCAGTACTTC. This translates into CASSQDPRLHEQYF.